These 8 T cell receptor beta chains share one sample of origin, sequenced in a study of blood T cell repertoires in COVID-19. Data came from immunoSEQ multiplex PCR; TCRdb stores just in-frame clones and leaves some out. The data contain about 78,000 clones, roughly 84% of them singletons. The sequenced sample was peripheral blood. The receptors here all came from a man between 50 and 59 years old with acute or convalescent COVID-19.

The gene calls are TRBV27 and TRBJ2-5; 9 positions match TRBD1. The germline CDR1 and CDR2 sequences are MNHEY and SMNVEV (reference sequence). V dropped 2 bases and J dropped 5; count of bases not matched to a gene: 3. This CDR3 has 14 amino acids. The CDR3 DNA is TGTGCCAGCAGTTTAGCGACAGGGGGGGAGACCCAGTACTTC. Translated: CASSLATGGETQYF.

The V gene is TRBV3-1 (or the pseudogene TRBV3-2), the J gene TRBJ2-1, with 10 positions matching TRBD2. The CDR3 sequence is 15 residues long. The junction had 5 bases not matched to a gene; V was cut back by 2 bases and J by 7 bases. The V gene's germline CDR1 is LGHDT and CDR2 YNNKEL (reference sequence). The CDR3 here is CASSQSSGSRNEQFF. The CDR3 DNA is TGTGCCAGCAGCCAATCTAGCGGGAGTCGGAATGAGCAGTTCTTC.

DNA for the CDR3: TGTGCCAGCAGCGGGGGACTAGCGGGAGGAACAACCAGATACAATGAGCAGTTCTTC. Its protein product is CASSGGLAGGTTRYNEQFF. The V gene is TRBV9, the J gene TRBJ2-1; 15 bases align to TRBD2. The trim removed 3 bases at V and 4 bases at J, leaving 11 bases unmatched. The CDR3 runs to 19 residues. Germline V gives CDR1 SGDLS, CDR2 YYNGEE. Supplemented by reference TRBV9 and TRBJ2-1, the full variable domain reads DSGVTQTPKHLITATGQRVTLRCSPRSGDLSVYWYQQSLDQGLQFLIQYYNGEERAKGNILERFSAQQFPDLHSELNLSSLELGDSALYFCASSGGLAGGTTRYNEQFFGPGTRLTVL.

This chain joins TRBV3-1 (or the pseudogene TRBV3-2) and TRBJ1-6; no definite D call. The germline CDR1 and CDR2 sequences are LGHDT and YNNKEL (reference sequence). V was trimmed by 4 bases and J by 7 bases, leaving 17 bases between them. The CDR3 runs to 16 residues. The DNA for the CDR3 is TGTGCCAGCAGCCCTCCCAGATCAATTAGCAATTCACCCCTCCACTTT. The encoded protein is CASSPPRSISNSPLHF.

The V gene is TRBV7-2, the J gene TRBJ2-1, with 7 bases fitting TRBD2. The ends lost 6 bases at V and 6 bases at J; junction bases unmatched: 8. This CDR3 spans 14 amino acids. Germline-derived CDR1 and CDR2 are SGHTA and FQGNSA. The CDR3 region is CASRPPWGGNEQFF. The DNA of the CDR3 is TGTGCCAGCAGACCCCCTTGGGGGGGCAATGAGCAGTTCTTC.

CDR3 loop: CASSQGGSAKNIQYF. DNA for the CDR3: TGTGCCAGCAGCCAAGGGGGCTCGGCCAAAAACATTCAGTACTTC. The chain employs TRBV3-1 (or the pseudogene TRBV3-2) and TRBJ2-4; tentatively, D is TRBD1 (5 bases). From germline, CDR1 is LGHDT and CDR2 YNNKEL (reference sequence). The CDR3 length is 15 residues. Trimming shortened V by 1 base and J by 1 base, and 8 bases separated the two germline ends.

This sequence joins TRBV30 and TRBJ2-7, with D hard to call. This CDR3 contains 12 residues. Germline CDR1 and CDR2: GTSNPN and SVGIG (reference sequence). V lost 0 bases and J lost 4, with 7 bases in between. DNA of the CDR3: TGTGCCTGGAGTGTAACCGGGTACGAGCAGTACTTC. It translates to CAWSVTGYEQYF.

The gene calls are TRBV4-3 and TRBJ2-7; 11 positions match TRBD2. CDR1 and CDR2 (germline): LGHNA, YSLEER. The CDR3 contains 14 residues. V lost 3 bases, J lost 7 bases, and 5 bases stayed unmatched. The CDR3 DNA reads as TGCGCCAGCAGCCAGACTAGCGGGGCTCAGGAGCAGTACTTC. Translation: CASSQTSGAQEQYF.